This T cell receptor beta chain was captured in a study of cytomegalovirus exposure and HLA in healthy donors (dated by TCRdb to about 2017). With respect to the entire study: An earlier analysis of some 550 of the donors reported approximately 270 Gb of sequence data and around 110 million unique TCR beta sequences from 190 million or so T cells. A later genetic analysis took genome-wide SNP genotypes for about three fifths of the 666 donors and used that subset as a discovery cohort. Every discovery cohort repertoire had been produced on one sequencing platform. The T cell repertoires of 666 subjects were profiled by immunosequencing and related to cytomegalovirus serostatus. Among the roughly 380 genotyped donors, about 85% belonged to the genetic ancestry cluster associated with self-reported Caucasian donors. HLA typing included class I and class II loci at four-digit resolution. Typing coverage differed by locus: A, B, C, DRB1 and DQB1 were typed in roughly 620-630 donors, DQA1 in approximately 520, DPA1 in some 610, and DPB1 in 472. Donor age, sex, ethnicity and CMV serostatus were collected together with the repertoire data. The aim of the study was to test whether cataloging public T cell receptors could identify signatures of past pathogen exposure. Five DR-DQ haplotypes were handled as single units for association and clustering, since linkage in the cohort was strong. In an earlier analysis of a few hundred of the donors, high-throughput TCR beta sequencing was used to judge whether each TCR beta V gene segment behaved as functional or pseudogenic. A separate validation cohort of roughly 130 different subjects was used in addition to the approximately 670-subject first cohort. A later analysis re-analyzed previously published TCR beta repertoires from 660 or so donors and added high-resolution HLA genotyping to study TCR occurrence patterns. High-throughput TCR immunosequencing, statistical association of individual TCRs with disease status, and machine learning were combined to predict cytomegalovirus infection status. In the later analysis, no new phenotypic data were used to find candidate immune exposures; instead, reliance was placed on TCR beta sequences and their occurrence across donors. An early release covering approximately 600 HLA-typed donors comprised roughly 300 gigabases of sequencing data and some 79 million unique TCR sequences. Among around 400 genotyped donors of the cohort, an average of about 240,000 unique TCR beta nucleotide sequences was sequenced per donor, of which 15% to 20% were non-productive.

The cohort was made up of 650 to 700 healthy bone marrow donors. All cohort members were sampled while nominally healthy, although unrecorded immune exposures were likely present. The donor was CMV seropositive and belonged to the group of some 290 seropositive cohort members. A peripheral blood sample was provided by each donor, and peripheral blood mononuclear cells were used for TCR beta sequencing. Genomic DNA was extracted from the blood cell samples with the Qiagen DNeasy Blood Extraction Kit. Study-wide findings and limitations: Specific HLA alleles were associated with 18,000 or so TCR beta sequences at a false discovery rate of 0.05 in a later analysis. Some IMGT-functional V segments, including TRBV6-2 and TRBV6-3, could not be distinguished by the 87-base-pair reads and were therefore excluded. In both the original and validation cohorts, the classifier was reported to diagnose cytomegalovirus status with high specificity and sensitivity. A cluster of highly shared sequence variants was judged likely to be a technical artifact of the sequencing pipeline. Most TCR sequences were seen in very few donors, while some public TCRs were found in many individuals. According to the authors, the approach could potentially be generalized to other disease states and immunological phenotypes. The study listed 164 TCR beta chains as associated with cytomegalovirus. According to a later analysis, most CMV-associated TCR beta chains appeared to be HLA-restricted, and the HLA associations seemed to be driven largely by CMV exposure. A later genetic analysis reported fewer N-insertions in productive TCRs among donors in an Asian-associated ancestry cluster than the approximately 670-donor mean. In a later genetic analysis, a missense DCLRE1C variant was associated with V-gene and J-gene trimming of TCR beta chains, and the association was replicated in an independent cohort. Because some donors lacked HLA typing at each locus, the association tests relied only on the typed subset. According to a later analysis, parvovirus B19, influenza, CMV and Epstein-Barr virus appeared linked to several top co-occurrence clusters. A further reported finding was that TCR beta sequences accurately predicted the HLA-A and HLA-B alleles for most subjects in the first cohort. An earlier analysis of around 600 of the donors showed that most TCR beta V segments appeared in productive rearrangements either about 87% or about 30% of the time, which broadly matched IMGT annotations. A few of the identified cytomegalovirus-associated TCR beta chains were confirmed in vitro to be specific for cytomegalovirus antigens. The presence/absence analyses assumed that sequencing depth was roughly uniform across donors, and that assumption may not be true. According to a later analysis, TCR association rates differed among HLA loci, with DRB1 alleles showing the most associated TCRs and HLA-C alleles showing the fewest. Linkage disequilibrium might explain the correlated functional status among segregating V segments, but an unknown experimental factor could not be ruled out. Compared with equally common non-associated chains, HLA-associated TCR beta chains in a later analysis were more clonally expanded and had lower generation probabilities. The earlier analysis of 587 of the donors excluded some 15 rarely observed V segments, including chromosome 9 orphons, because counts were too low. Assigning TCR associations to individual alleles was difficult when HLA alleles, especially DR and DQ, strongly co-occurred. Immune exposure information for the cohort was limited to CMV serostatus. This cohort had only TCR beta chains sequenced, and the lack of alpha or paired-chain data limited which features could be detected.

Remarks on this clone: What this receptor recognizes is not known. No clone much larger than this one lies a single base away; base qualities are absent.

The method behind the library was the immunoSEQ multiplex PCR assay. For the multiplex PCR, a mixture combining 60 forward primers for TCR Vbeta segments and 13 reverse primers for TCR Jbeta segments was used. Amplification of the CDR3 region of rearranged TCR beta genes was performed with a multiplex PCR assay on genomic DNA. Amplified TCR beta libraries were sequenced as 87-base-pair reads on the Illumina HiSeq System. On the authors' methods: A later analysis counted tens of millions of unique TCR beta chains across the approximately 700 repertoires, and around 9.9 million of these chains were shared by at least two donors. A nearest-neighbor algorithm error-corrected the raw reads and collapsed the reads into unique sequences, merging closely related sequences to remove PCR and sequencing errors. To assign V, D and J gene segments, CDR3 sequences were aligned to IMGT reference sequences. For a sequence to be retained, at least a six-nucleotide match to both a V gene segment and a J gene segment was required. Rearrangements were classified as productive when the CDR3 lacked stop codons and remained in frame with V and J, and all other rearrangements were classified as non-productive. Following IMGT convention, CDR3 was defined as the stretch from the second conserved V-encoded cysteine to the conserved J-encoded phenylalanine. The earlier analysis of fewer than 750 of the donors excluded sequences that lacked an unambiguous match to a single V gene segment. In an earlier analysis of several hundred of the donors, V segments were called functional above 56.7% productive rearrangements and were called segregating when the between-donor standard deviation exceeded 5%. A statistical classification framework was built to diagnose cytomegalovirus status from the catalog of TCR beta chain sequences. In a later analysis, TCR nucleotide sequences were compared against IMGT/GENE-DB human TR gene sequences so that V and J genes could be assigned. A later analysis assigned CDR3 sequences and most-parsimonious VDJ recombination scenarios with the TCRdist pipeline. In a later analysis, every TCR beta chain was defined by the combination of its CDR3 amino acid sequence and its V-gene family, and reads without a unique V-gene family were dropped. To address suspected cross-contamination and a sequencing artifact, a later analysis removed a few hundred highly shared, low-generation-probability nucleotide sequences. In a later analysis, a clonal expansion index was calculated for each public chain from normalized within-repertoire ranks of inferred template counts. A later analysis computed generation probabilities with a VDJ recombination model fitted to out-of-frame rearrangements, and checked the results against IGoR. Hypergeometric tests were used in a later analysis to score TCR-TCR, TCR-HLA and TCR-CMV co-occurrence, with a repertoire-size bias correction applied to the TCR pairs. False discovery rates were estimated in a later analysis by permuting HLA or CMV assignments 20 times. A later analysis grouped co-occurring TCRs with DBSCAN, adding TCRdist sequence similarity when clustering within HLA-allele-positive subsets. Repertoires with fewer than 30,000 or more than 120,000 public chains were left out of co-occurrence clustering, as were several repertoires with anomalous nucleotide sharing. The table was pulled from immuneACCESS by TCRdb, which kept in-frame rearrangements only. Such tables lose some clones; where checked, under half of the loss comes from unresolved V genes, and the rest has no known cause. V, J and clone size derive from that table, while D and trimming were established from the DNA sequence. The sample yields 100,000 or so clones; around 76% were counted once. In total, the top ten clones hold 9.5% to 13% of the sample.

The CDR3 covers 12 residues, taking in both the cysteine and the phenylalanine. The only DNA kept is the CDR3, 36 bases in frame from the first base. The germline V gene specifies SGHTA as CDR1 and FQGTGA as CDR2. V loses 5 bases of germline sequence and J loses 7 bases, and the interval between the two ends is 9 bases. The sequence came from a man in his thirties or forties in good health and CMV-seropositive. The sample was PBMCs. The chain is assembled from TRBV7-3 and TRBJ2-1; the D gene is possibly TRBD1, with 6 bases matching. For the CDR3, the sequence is CASSPDRNEQFF. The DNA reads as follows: TGTGCCAGCAGCCCCGACAGGAATGAGCAGTTCTTC.